The 18 T cell receptor beta chains below all came from one sample that was sequenced in a study of T cell responses to AZD1222 COVID-19 vaccine. Profiled with immunoSEQ multiplex PCR; TCRdb holds only in-frame clones, not every one. The table has about 150,000 clones, approximately 83% seen once. The material was peripheral blood, obtained on day 0 of AZD1222 vaccination. These receptors came from an adult in good health.

This sequence joins TRBV9 and TRBJ2-7; 9 nucleotides line up with TRBD1. The CDR3 has 15 amino acids. Germline CDR1 reads SGDLS; CDR2 reads YYNGEE. Trimming removed 4 bases from V and 2 bases from J; junction bases left unmatched: 7. The CDR3 DNA reads as TGTGCCAGCAGCTCTATGGGACAGGGCCCCTACGAGCAGTACTTC. This codes for CASSSMGQGPYEQYF.

The chain employs TRBV7-8 and TRBJ2-7; the D gene is possibly TRBD1 (6 bases). The V end was cut by 4 bases, the J end by 2 bases, with 12 bases between. The V gene's germline CDR1 is SGHVS and CDR2 FQNEAQ. The CDR3 is made up of 14 amino acids. The CDR3 spells CASSSDRPAYEQYF. In DNA form, the CDR3 reads TGTGCCAGCAGCTCCGACAGGCCGGCCTACGAGCAGTACTTC.

This chain links TRBV4-2 with TRBJ1-2; possible D gene TRBD1, 5 bases. This CDR3 comprises 15 residues. Trimming left V 2 bases short and J 3 bases short, with 13 bases between. Germline assignment: CDR1 LGHNA and CDR2 YNFKEQ. For the CDR3, the DNA is TGTGCCAGCAGCCAACACCAGGGTGGGGACTATGGCTACACCTTC. It yields the protein CASSQHQGGDYGYTF.

The V and J genes are TRBV3-1 (or the pseudogene TRBV3-2) and TRBJ1-2; D is undetermined. This CDR3 is 14 amino acids long. Trimming shortened V by 5 bases and J by 7 bases, and 17 bases separated the two germline ends. Germline assignment: CDR1 LGHDT and CDR2 YNNKEL (reference sequence). CDR3 sequence reads: CASSSPAEAAGYTF. The CDR3 nucleotides are TGTGCCAGCAGCTCCCCCGCGGAGGCAGCTGGCTACACCTTC.

The chain combines TRBV4-1 with TRBJ1-1; tentative D call: TRBD1 (5 bases). The CDR3 contains 16 residues. Germline V gives CDR1 MGHRA, CDR2 YSYEKL. Trimming stripped 4 bases from V and 0 bases from J, with 15 bases between. The CDR3 reads CASSLGWGGLNTEAFF. CDR3 in DNA: TGCGCCAGCAGCCTTGGTTGGGGGGGTTTGAACACTGAAGCTTTCTTT.

The J gene is TRBJ1-1, the V gene TRBV18; 11 nucleotides align to TRBD1. From germline, CDR1 is KGHSH and CDR2 LQKENI. The CDR3 is made up of 16 amino acids. V was pared by 8 bases and J by 6 bases, with 14 bases of the junction left unmatched. The CDR3 sequence is CASTMGQGEYGAEAFF. The CDR3 coding sequence is TGTGCCAGCACAATGGGACAGGGGGAGTATGGGGCTGAAGCTTTCTTT. Full variable domain (missing parts from reference TRBV18 and TRBJ1-1): NAGVMQNPRHLVRRRGQEARLRCSPMKGHSHVYWYRQLPEEGLKFMVYLQKENIIDESGMPKERFSAEFPKEGPSILRIQQVVRGDSAAYFCASTMGQGEYGAEAFFGQGTRLTVV.

This rearrangement joins TRBV3-1 (or the pseudogene TRBV3-2) to TRBJ2-3; 7 bases agree with TRBD1. The CDR3 covers 13 residues. Trimming took 4 bases from V and 8 from J; bases not matched to a gene: 6. From germline, CDR1 is LGHDT and CDR2 YNNKEL (reference sequence). CDR3 sequence (DNA): TGTGCCAGCAGCCCACAGGGGCAAGGTACGCAGTATTTT. Translating gives CASSPQGQGTQYF.

This clone was observed once. V gene TRBV25-1 combines with J gene TRBJ1-2; D unresolved. CDR3 length equals 12 residues. Germline CDR1 MGHDK, CDR2 SYGVNS. V dropped 3 bases and J dropped 10 bases, with 12 bases sitting between them. The DNA for the CDR3 is TGTGCCAGCAGTGATAGCAGGACGATCTACACCTTC. The encoded protein is CASSDSRTIYTF.

The CDR3 DNA reads as TGTGCCAGCAGCCAAGCGGGACAGGGTCAGGACGAGCAGTACTTC. Protein sequence: CASSQAGQGQDEQYF. The V gene is TRBV4-2, the J gene TRBJ2-7; 9 nucleotides match TRBD1. Per the germline V gene, CDR1 is LGHNA and CDR2 is YNFKEQ. With V trimmed by 1 base and J by 5 bases, 6 bases remained unmatched. This CDR3 is built from 15 residues.

This CDR3 is CASSSGGTVEQYF. The CDR3 bases are TGTGCCAGCAGCTCGGGGGGCACAGTAGAGCAGTACTTC. V and J are TRBV12-3 or TRBV12-4 and TRBJ2-7; maybe TRBD2 (7 bases). This CDR3 has 13 residues. The germline V and J ends were trimmed by 6 bases and 7 bases, with 16 bases remaining between them.

The CDR3 is CASSATVTLEAFF. CDR3 coding DNA: TGTGCCAGCAGCGCCACGGTGACACTTGAAGCTTTCTTT. This sequence joins TRBV7-2 and TRBJ1-1, with no clear D. The CDR3 contains 13 residues. Per germline, CDR1 SGHTA and CDR2 FQGNSA. V lost 5 bases and J lost 7, with 14 bases in between.

The genes are TRBV18 and TRBJ1-5; D is unclear. V was trimmed by 4 bases and J by 0 bases, leaving 7 bases between them. CDR1 and CDR2 (germline): KGHSH, LQKENI. The CDR3 is 14 residues long. As DNA, the CDR3 is TGTGCCAGCTCACTGGACCTTAGCAATCAGCCCCAGCATTTT. Translating it yields CASSLDLSNQPQHF.

The chain has TRBV23-1 and TRBJ1-2, with D tentatively TRBD1 (5 bases). TRBV23-1 is known as an ORF, though its function is uncertain. The CDR3 spans 15 residues. Deletions cut 2 bases from V and 0 bases from J, with 10 bases between. CDR3 protein: CASSQRDGANYGYTF. The CDR3 DNA reads as TGCGCCAGCAGTCAAAGGGACGGAGCTAACTATGGCTACACCTTC.

This clone was picked up one time. The gene calls are TRBV7-8 and TRBJ1-2, with D unclear. Trimming pared 1 base from V and 8 bases from J, leaving 14 bases between. Per germline, CDR1 SGHVS and CDR2 FQNEAQ. CDR3 size: 14 residues. DNA for the CDR3: TGTGCCAGCAGCTTAGAACACGCCCGCGGGGGCTACACCTTC. This sequence encodes CASSLEHARGGYTF.

The CDR3 DNA reads TGCGCCAGCAGCCTAGGGCCAGGGGGCATGAGGGCTCAGCCCCAGCATTTT. It encodes CASSLGPGGMRAQPQHF. The chain combines TRBV4-1 with TRBJ1-5; 8 bases match TRBD1. The trim removed 4 bases at V and 6 bases at J, leaving 14 bases unmatched. This CDR3 has 17 residues. Per the germline V gene, CDR1 is MGHRA and CDR2 is YSYEKL.

The gene calls are TRBV5-1 and TRBJ2-1; D gene unclear. V gave up 2 bases and J gave up 7 bases, with 7 bases separating them. Germline-derived CDR1 and CDR2 are SGHRS and YFSETQ. This CDR3 has 12 residues. CDR3 loop: CASSLAWNEQFF. The CDR3 nucleotides read TGCGCCAGCAGCTTAGCTTGGAATGAGCAGTTCTTC.

The chain carries TRBV29-1 and TRBJ2-7, with 9 bases lining up with TRBD1. This CDR3 is 14 amino acids long. V shed 6 bases and J 2 bases; nucleotides not matched to a gene: 8. Germline values: CDR1 SQVTM, CDR2 ANQGSEA. The CDR3 nucleotides read TGCAGCGTCGCGAACCGGGACAGGGCCTACGAGCAGTACTTC. This translates into CSVANRDRAYEQYF.

This chain uses TRBV27 with TRBJ2-3; D uncertain. V was pared by 4 bases and J by 4 bases, with 9 bases between. Germline V gene sequence: CDR1 MNHEY, CDR2 SMNVEV (reference sequence). The CDR3 covers 13 residues. This chain's CDR3 is CASSWGGADTQYF. The CDR3, as DNA: TGTGCCAGCAGTTGGGGTGGTGCAGATACGCAGTATTTT.